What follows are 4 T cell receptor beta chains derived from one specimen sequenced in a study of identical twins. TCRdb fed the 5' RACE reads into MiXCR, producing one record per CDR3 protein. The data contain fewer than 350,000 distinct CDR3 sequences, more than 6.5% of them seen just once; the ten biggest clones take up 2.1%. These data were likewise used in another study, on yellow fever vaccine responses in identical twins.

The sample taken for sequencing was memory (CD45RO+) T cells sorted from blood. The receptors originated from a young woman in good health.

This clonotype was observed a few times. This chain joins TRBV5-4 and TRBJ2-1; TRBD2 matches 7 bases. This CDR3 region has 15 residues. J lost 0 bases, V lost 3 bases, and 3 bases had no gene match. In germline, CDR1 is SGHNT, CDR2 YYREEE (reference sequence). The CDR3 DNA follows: TGTGCCAGCAGCTACGGGAGGAGCTCCTACAATGAGCAGTTCTTC. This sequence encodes CASSYGRSSYNEQFF.

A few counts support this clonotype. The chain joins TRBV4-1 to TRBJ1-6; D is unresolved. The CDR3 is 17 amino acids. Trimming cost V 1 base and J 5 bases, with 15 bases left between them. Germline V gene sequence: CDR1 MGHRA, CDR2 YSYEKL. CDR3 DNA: TGCGCCAGCAGCCAAGCAAGGGTCGTCAGAGATAATTCACCCCTCCACTTT. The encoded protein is CASSQARVVRDNSPLHF.

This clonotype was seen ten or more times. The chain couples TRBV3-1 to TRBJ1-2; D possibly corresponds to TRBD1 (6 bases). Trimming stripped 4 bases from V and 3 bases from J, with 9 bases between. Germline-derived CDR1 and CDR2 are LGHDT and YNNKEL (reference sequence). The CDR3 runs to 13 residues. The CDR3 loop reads CASSRRTDYGYTF. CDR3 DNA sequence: TGTGCCAGCAGCCGCCGGACAGACTATGGCTACACCTTC.

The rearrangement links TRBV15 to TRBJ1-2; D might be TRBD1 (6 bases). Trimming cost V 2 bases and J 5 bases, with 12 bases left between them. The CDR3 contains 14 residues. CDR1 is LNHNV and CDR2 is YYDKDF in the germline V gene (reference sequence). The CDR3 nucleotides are TGTGCCACCAGCAGAAGCACAGGGTATTATGGCTACACCTTC. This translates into CATSRSTGYYGYTF.